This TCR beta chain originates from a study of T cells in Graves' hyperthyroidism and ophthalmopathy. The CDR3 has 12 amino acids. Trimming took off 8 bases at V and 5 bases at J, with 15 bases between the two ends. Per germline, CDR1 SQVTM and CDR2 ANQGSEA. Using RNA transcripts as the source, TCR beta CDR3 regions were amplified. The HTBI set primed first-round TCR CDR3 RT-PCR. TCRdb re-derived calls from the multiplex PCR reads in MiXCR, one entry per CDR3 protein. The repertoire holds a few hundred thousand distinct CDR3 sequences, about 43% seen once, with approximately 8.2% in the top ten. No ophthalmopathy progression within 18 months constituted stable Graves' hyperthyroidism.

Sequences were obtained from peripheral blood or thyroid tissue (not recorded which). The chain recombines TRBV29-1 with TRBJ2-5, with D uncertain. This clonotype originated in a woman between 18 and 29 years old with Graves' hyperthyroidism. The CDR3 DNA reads TGCAGCCCCCGTCCCCCGGTGGAGACCCAGTACTTC. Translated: CSPRPPVETQYF.